Listed below are T cell receptor beta chains from one sample, sequenced in a study of CD8+CD57+ T cells in acquired aplastic anemia. TCRdb re-called the reads through MiXCR, storing one row per CDR3 protein. The table lists 150,000 to 200,000 distinct CDR3 sequences, 50% to 75% of them singletons. The sample taken for sequencing was sorted CD4+, CD8+, or CD8+CD57+ T cells (not recorded which) from PBMCs. The receptors originated from a human donor in good health. CDR3s include the opening cysteine and the closing phenylalanine or tryptophan. D genes are given only for firm matches. The listing skips clone size in some rows; elsewhere it reads once, few, many or a size class.

>TRBV5-1|NA|TRBD2|TRBJ2-1
TGCGCCAGCAGCCGCACTCTAGCGGGGGGTCTCAATGAGCAGTTCTTC
CASSRTLAGGLNEQFF
>TRBV7-8|NA|NA|TRBJ1-3
TGTGCCAGCACCGGGGCCAACTCTGGAAACACCATATATTTT
CASTGANSGNTIYF
>TRBV7-3|NA|NA|TRBJ2-5
TGTGCCAGCAGCTTAACAGCGGGAGAGACCCAGTACTTC
CASSLTAGETQYF
>TRBV7-9|NA|NA|TRBJ2-7
TGTGCCAGCAGCTCTAGAATGGACCCCGGGTCCTACGAGCAGTACTTC
CASSSRMDPGSYEQYF
>TRBV13|NA|NA|TRBJ2-7
TGTGCCAGCAGCTTAGCGGGTCCTGGGTACGAGCAGTACTTC
CASSLAGPGYEQYF
>TRBV20-1|NA|NA|TRBJ2-5
TGCAGTGCTAGAGTGATGGCAGGGCAAGAGACCCAGTACTTC
CSARVMAGQETQYF
>TRBV7-2|NA|NA|TRBJ1-5
TGTGCCAGCAGTCTCTCGGTTAATCAGCCCCAGCATTTT
CASSLSVNQPQHF
>TRBV19|NA|NA|TRBJ1-3
TGTGCCAGTAGTCCAGGCCTTGCTGGAAACACCATATATTTT
CASSPGLAGNTIYF
>TRBV5-1|NA|NA|TRBJ1-2
TGTGCCAGCGGGGACGGAACTAACTATGGCTACACCTTC
CASGDGTNYGYTF
>TRBV24-1|NA|NA|TRBJ2-5
TGTGCCACCAGTGACCACGGAGGAGGGACCCAGTACTTC
CATSDHGGGTQYF
>TRBV2|NA|TRBD1|TRBJ2-3
TGTGCCAGCAGATCGGGACAGAGCACAGATACGCAGTATTTT
CASRSGQSTDTQYF
>TRBV10-1|NA|TRBD1|TRBJ2-7
TGCGCCAGCAACCCGGGACAGGGGACTAACCCCTACCAGCAGTACTTC
CASNPGQGTNPYQQYF
>TRBV2|NA|NA|TRBJ1-1
TGTGCCAGCAGGGAAGACATGAACACTGAAGCTTTCTTT
CASREDMNTEAFF
>TRBV12-3/TRBV12-4|NA|NA|TRBJ2-2
TGTGCCAGCAGTGGTAACCTGATCGGGGAGCTGTTTTTT
CASSGNLIGELFF
>TRBV4-2|many|TRBD2|TRBJ2-1
TGTGCCAGCAGCCAAGTCGCTAGCGGGGACTCCTACAATGAGCAGTTCTTC
CASSQVASGDSYNEQFF
>TRBV7-9|NA|TRBD1|TRBJ2-5
TGTGCCAGCAGCTTAAAGCGGACAGGGGGCTACCAAGAGACCCAGTACTTC
CASSLKRTGGYQETQYF
>TRBV9|NA|NA|TRBJ1-1
TGTGCCAGCAGTTTCCGACAGGAATCTGAAGCTTTCTTT
CASSFRQESEAFF
>TRBV19|NA|NA|TRBJ1-6
TGTGCCAGTAGTATAGGGTTATATTCACCCCTCCACTTT
CASSIGLYSPLHF
>TRBV20-1|NA|NA|TRBJ1-2
TGCAGTGCCGACTTTACACACACCTTC
CSADFTHTF
>TRBV7-2|NA|TRBD2|TRBJ2-5
TGTGCCAGCAGCTATATAATCGGCGCGGGAGTAGAGACCCAGTACTTC
CASSYIIGAGVETQYF
>TRBV15|NA|TRBD1|TRBJ1-1
TGTGCCACCAGAATAGGACAGGGGGCGTCTAGGAACACTGAAGCTTTCTTT
CATRIGQGASRNTEAFF
>TRBV25-1|once|NA|TRBJ1-1
TGTGCCAGCATGTTTGGTGGCGGAACGAACACTGAAGCTTTCTTT
CASMFGGGTNTEAFF
>TRBV19|many|NA|TRBJ2-5
TGTGCCAGTAGTGGGACCGGGCCCCAAGAGACCCAGTACTTC
CASSGTGPQETQYF
>TRBV6-5|NA|NA|TRBJ2-5
TGTGCCAGCAGACGCGGGCCCCAGACCCAGTACTTC
CASRRGPQTQYF
>TRBV7-7|NA|NA|TRBJ2-5
TGTGCTAGCAGCTTAGACTCCCCCCAAGAGACCCAGTACTTC
CASSLDSPQETQYF
>TRBV19|once|NA|TRBJ2-7
TGTGCCAGTAGTCCGACCGGGGTAGGCGAGCAGTACTTC
CASSPTGVGEQYF
>TRBV10-3|NA|TRBD1|TRBJ2-1
TGTGCCACCTTCGTCGGGACAGGGGGCAGTGAGCAGTTCTTC
CATFVGTGGSEQFF
>TRBV19|NA|TRBD2|TRBJ2-2
TGTGCCACTGGGACTACCGGCCTGACCGGGGAGCTGTTTTTT
CATGTTGLTGELFF
>TRBV19|NA|NA|TRBJ2-1
TGTGCCAGTAGTATCTTAAGGGACTTCGAAGTGGAGCAGTTCTTC
CASSILRDFEVEQFF
>TRBV6-6|many|NA|TRBJ1-5
TGTGCCAGCAGGCCCCCAGGGGCTGTTGATCAGCCCCAGCATTTT
CASRPPGAVDQPQHF
>TRBV29-1|NA|NA|TRBJ2-2
TGCAGCGTTGCGAGGGGGACGGACACCGGGGAGCTGTTTTTT
CSVARGTDTGELFF
>TRBV20-1|NA|NA|TRBJ1-1
TGCAGTGCTAGTGGGGTGATAGCTTTCTTT
CSASGVIAFF
>TRBV20-1|NA|TRBD2|TRBJ2-7
TGCAGTGCTAGACCACGAGGGACTAGCGGGATATACGAGCAGTACTTC
CSARPRGTSGIYEQYF
>TRBV7-9|many|NA|TRBJ2-7
TGTGCCAGCAAAGGTAGCGGTTACTACGAGCAGTACTTC
CASKGSGYYEQYF
>TRBV29-1|once|TRBD1|TRBJ1-2
TGCAGCGTTACCGGGACAGGGAACTATGGCTACACCTTC
CSVTGTGNYGYTF
>TRBV7-8|many|TRBD2|TRBJ2-7
TGTGCCAGCAGCATAACTAGCGGGAGGCCTTCCGAGCAGTACTTC
CASSITSGRPSEQYF
>TRBV6-6|NA|NA|TRBJ1-1
TGTGCCACCCTGGGTCTGAACACTGAAGCTTTCTTT
CATLGLNTEAFF
>TRBV24-1|NA|TRBD1|TRBJ2-7
TGTGCCACCAGTGACGAGGACAGGCGCGAGCAGTACTTC
CATSDEDRREQYF
>TRBV7-9|NA|NA|TRBJ2-7
TGTGCCAGCAGCACCGAGTCCCCCTCGCTCCTCCTCTACGAGCAGTACTTC
CASSTESPSLLLYEQYF
>TRBV7-2|NA|NA|TRBJ2-1
TGTGCCAGCAGACCAGCGGTTAGCTCCTACAATGAGCAGTTCTTC
CASRPAVSSYNEQFF
>TRBV14|NA|NA|TRBJ2-7
TGTGCCAGCAGCCAGGAAGATTACGAGCAGTACTTC
CASSQEDYEQYF
>TRBV5-1|NA|TRBD1|TRBJ2-1
TGCGCCAGCAGCTTCCAGGGGGCTAGCGATGAGCAGTTCTTC
CASSFQGASDEQFF
>TRBV20-1|NA|TRBD1|TRBJ1-6
TGCAGTGCTAGAGGTCCGACAGGGGGAGGTTCACCCCTCCACTTT
CSARGPTGGGSPLHF
>TRBV28|many|NA|TRBJ2-1
TGTGCCAGCAGTTCCCTACTAGTGGCTGAGCAGTTCTTC
CASSSLLVAEQFF
>TRBV2|NA|NA|TRBJ2-7
TGTGCCAGCAGGCTTTTCTCCTACGAGCAGTACTTC
CASRLFSYEQYF